This T cell receptor (beta chain) was found in a study of Ad26.COV2.S vaccination and SARS-CoV-2 variants. TCRdb keeps only in-frame clones here, not all; method: immunoSEQ multiplex PCR. The table lists about 460,000 clones, 89% of them singletons, with about 1.5% in the top ten. Treatment in this sample: roughly 20 received Ad26.COV2.S at low or high dose, single or two shots; roughly five received placebo; per-sample allocation not given. Sample collection was performed on day 63 after the first vaccine or placebo injection. The CDR3 totals 15 residues. V lost 3 bases to trimming and J lost 4 bases, with 15 bases between them. Germline values: CDR1 LGHDT, CDR2 YNNKEL (reference sequence).

The chain combines TRBV3-1 (or the pseudogene TRBV3-2) with TRBJ1-2; D perhaps matches TRBD1 (5 bases). The clonotype comes from a person aged 18-60 years who received the Ad26.COV2.S COVID-19 vaccine or a placebo. The sequencing here drew on peripheral blood, taken in a trial of Ad26.COV2.S vaccine versus placebo. The CDR3: CASSQRGAWGYGYTF. In DNA, the CDR3 is TGTGCCAGCAGCCAGAGAGGGGCGTGGGGCTATGGCTACACCTTC.